A selection of T cell receptor beta chains follows, all from one sample in a study of CD8+CD57+ T cells in acquired aplastic anemia. TCRdb recomputed calls from the reads with MiXCR, one row per CDR3 protein. Among fewer than 200,000 distinct CDR3 sequences, around 75% were seen once, and the ten largest hold about 50%. The sequenced material came from sorted CD4+, CD8+, or CD8+CD57+ T cells (not recorded which) from PBMCs. The receptor set was obtained from a human donor with aplastic anemia. Each CDR3 is given with its conserved first and last residue. A D gene is named only where the DNA matches it firmly. The size of a clone is reported for some rows only, either as once, few or many, or as a class for expanded clones.

v_call: TRBV20-1; j_call: TRBJ2-1; clone_size: few; d_call: .; cdr3_nt: TGCAGTGCCCCAGGGTCGGGAGACACGTTCTTC; cdr3_aa: CSAPGSGDTFF
v_call: TRBV6-4; j_call: TRBJ2-5; clone_size: medium-sized; d_call: .; cdr3_nt: TGTGCCACCTCGGACCGAGGGGACGGGGGGACCCAGTACTTC; cdr3_aa: CATSDRGDGGTQYF
v_call: TRBV4-3; j_call: TRBJ2-6; clone_size: .; d_call: TRBD2; cdr3_nt: TGCGCCAGCAGCCAAGATCAAGCGGGGGAAACCGGGGCCAACGTCCTGACTTTC; cdr3_aa: CASSQDQAGETGANVLTF
v_call: TRBV20-1; j_call: TRBJ2-5; clone_size: once; d_call: .; cdr3_nt: TGCAGTGCTAGAGTAGTTCTCCTTTCCGGAACACAAGAGACCCAGTACTTC; cdr3_aa: CSARVVLLSGTQETQYF
v_call: TRBV19; j_call: TRBJ1-5; clone_size: many; d_call: .; cdr3_nt: TGTGCCAGTAGTAAGGGATGGAGGTGGGCAACCCAGCATTTT; cdr3_aa: CASSKGWRWATQHF
v_call: TRBV20-1; j_call: TRBJ2-7; clone_size: few; d_call: TRBD2; cdr3_nt: TGCAGTGCTTTCGGAGAGCGGGAGGGCCACGAGCAGTACTTC; cdr3_aa: CSAFGEREGHEQYF
v_call: TRBV5-4; j_call: TRBJ2-5; clone_size: .; d_call: TRBD2; cdr3_nt: TGTGCCAGCAGCTTGTCCGGGACTAGGGAGGAGACCCAGTACTTC; cdr3_aa: CASSLSGTREETQYF
v_call: TRBV7-6; j_call: TRBJ2-7; clone_size: .; d_call: .; cdr3_nt: TGTGCCAGCAGCCCCGACCACTACGAGCAGTACTTC; cdr3_aa: CASSPDHYEQYF
v_call: TRBV14; j_call: TRBJ2-7; clone_size: few; d_call: .; cdr3_nt: TGTGCCAGCAGCCAAGAAACTGGACGGATCTACGAGCAGTACTTC; cdr3_aa: CASSQETGRIYEQYF
v_call: TRBV7-2; j_call: TRBJ1-4; clone_size: .; d_call: .; cdr3_nt: TGTGCCAGCAGCTCCTATGACCTTGCAACTAATGAAAAACTGTTTTTT; cdr3_aa: CASSSYDLATNEKLFF
v_call: TRBV25-1; j_call: TRBJ2-1; clone_size: .; d_call: .; cdr3_nt: TGTGCCAGCAGTCTGTACTCTCCTGCAGATGAGCAGTTCTTC; cdr3_aa: CASSLYSPADEQFF
v_call: TRBV20-1; j_call: TRBJ1-6; clone_size: .; d_call: .; cdr3_nt: TGCAGTGCTAGAGATCCGGGAAGAGGGTCACCCCTCCACTTT; cdr3_aa: CSARDPGRGSPLHF
v_call: TRBV19; j_call: TRBJ2-5; clone_size: .; d_call: TRBD2; cdr3_nt: TGTGCCAGCAGCTTTAGCGGGAGCCAAGAGACCCAGTACTTC; cdr3_aa: CASSFSGSQETQYF
v_call: TRBV5-6; j_call: TRBJ1-4; clone_size: .; d_call: .; cdr3_nt: TGTGCCAGCAGCTTGGACGGGGGGAAGGAACATGAAAAACTGTTTTTT; cdr3_aa: CASSLDGGKEHEKLFF
v_call: TRBV4-3; j_call: TRBJ2-1; clone_size: .; d_call: TRBD2; cdr3_nt: TGCGCCAGCAGCCAAGAACCAGCGGGGGCATACAATGAGCAGTTCTTC; cdr3_aa: CASSQEPAGAYNEQFF
v_call: TRBV20-1; j_call: TRBJ2-7; clone_size: .; d_call: .; cdr3_nt: TGCAGTGCTAGAGATCAGGGCTCCTACGAGCAGTACTTC; cdr3_aa: CSARDQGSYEQYF
v_call: TRBV12-3/TRBV12-4; j_call: TRBJ1-2; clone_size: once; d_call: .; cdr3_nt: TGTGCCAGCAGTTTAGCGCACGGATCCTACGGGACAAAATACACCTTC; cdr3_aa: CASSLAHGSYGTKYTF
v_call: TRBV20-1; j_call: TRBJ1-5; clone_size: .; d_call: .; cdr3_nt: TGCAGTGCTAGTAGGACCCCTAATCAGCCCCAGCATTTT; cdr3_aa: CSASRTPNQPQHF
v_call: TRBV2; j_call: TRBJ1-2; clone_size: .; d_call: TRBD1; cdr3_nt: TGTGCCAGCAGGAGTCCCGGGACAGGGTATCCTGGCTACACCTTC; cdr3_aa: CASRSPGTGYPGYTF
v_call: TRBV12-3/TRBV12-4; j_call: TRBJ1-2; clone_size: .; d_call: .; cdr3_nt: TGTGCCAGCAGTTTAGCCTGGGACAACAACTATGGCTACACCTTC; cdr3_aa: CASSLAWDNNYGYTF
v_call: TRBV20-1; j_call: TRBJ2-5; clone_size: .; d_call: .; cdr3_nt: TGCAGTGCTAGAGATAGGGCTTTTCAAGAGACCCAGTACTTC; cdr3_aa: CSARDRAFQETQYF
v_call: TRBV12-3/TRBV12-4; j_call: TRBJ1-5; clone_size: .; d_call: .; cdr3_nt: TGCGCCAGCAGTCCTTACCGGGACACTAATCAGCCCCAGCATTTT; cdr3_aa: CASSPYRDTNQPQHF
v_call: TRBV29-1; j_call: TRBJ2-2; clone_size: .; d_call: .; cdr3_nt: TGCAGCATGCGGCTGGGGGGTACCGGGGAGCTGTTTTTT; cdr3_aa: CSMRLGGTGELFF
v_call: TRBV5-6; j_call: TRBJ2-1; clone_size: .; d_call: TRBD2; cdr3_nt: TGTGCCAGCAGCCCTGGGACTAGCGGGTACAATGGGCAGTTCTTC; cdr3_aa: CASSPGTSGYNGQFF
v_call: TRBV7-9; j_call: TRBJ2-2; clone_size: .; d_call: TRBD1; cdr3_nt: TGCGCCAGCAGCCAAGAGGGCAGGGGGCTTGGCGGGGAGCTGTTTTTT; cdr3_aa: CASSQEGRGLGGELFF
v_call: TRBV7-2; j_call: TRBJ1-2; clone_size: .; d_call: .; cdr3_nt: TGTGCCAGCAGTCCTCGGGCAGGGGCTGGCTACACCTTC; cdr3_aa: CASSPRAGAGYTF
v_call: TRBV19; j_call: TRBJ2-1; clone_size: .; d_call: TRBD2; cdr3_nt: TGTGCCAGTAGGGAGCGGGGGGTCTACAATGAGCAGTTCTTC; cdr3_aa: CASRERGVYNEQFF
v_call: TRBV20-1; j_call: TRBJ1-2; clone_size: .; d_call: .; cdr3_nt: TGCAGTGCCCCTACCCTAAGACCGCTCTATGGCTACACCTTC; cdr3_aa: CSAPTLRPLYGYTF
v_call: TRBV25-1; j_call: TRBJ1-4; clone_size: .; d_call: .; cdr3_nt: TGTGCCAGCAGTGAAGTTGCAACTAATGAAAAACTGTTTTTT; cdr3_aa: CASSEVATNEKLFF
v_call: TRBV24-1; j_call: TRBJ2-1; clone_size: .; d_call: TRBD2; cdr3_nt: TGTGCCACCAGGGGTCGGGAGGCAAATGAGCAGTTCTTC; cdr3_aa: CATRGREANEQFF
v_call: TRBV7-3; j_call: TRBJ2-3; clone_size: once; d_call: .; cdr3_nt: TGTGCCAGCAGCTATATTATAGACAGCCTCACAGATACGCAGTATTTT; cdr3_aa: CASSYIIDSLTDTQYF
v_call: TRBV6-2/TRBV6-3; j_call: TRBJ2-7; clone_size: .; d_call: .; cdr3_nt: TGTGCCAGCAGTTCTGCGGCGGAACAAGCCTACGAGCAGTACTTC; cdr3_aa: CASSSAAEQAYEQYF
v_call: TRBV19; j_call: TRBJ2-7; clone_size: .; d_call: TRBD2; cdr3_nt: TGTGCCAGCCTAGGCGGGACTAGCGGGGGGGACTCCTACGAGCAGTACTTC; cdr3_aa: CASLGGTSGGDSYEQYF